This T cell receptor beta chain was obtained from a study of graft-versus-host responses after intestinal transplantation. Overall study findings and caveats: Individuals who had graft-donor T cell macrochimerism had allografts that showed high graft-versus-host to host-versus-graft clonal ratios.

The assay was immunoSEQ multiplex PCR, and TCRdb's table has in-frame clones only and misses some. The table shows more than 25,000 clones, with over 90% occurring only once. Deletions cut 0 bases from V and 3 bases from J, with 18 bases between. The CDR3 has 18 residues. Germline CDR1 reads SGHRS; CDR2 reads YFSETQ. In regard to this clone: Its antigen is unknown.

The starting material was PBMCs, obtained 18 days after transplant. The chain uses TRBV5-1 and TRBJ2-2, with D hard to call. The sequence came from a human patient who received an intestinal transplant, so some T cells may come from the graft donor. The CDR3 sequence: CASSLVPLQVSYTGELFF. The CDR3 DNA reads TGCGCCAGCAGCTTGGTACCCTTGCAGGTTTCCTACACCGGGGAGCTGTTTTTT.